This TCR beta chain was documented in a study of spatial heterogeneity in lung cancer. In the study overall: There were consistently more beta-chain sequences detected than alpha-chain sequences.

The CDR3 has 15 amino acids. Germline V gives CDR1 SGHAT, CDR2 FQNNGV. Trimming pared 1 base from V and 3 bases from J, leaving 10 bases between. Time point reported: sample taken at primary tumor resection. From tumor, nontumor lung or frozen PBMC, whole RNA was taken unsorted for sequencing. Unique molecular identifiers tagged every individual TCR cDNA molecule. Via MiXCR, TCRdb re-called the 5' RACE reads, giving one row per CDR3 protein. The sample has some 38,000 distinct CDR3 sequences; 6% to 8% are singletons. This clonotype appeared many times. Sequenced material: PBMCs, taken at surgery. The chain is built from TRBV11-2 and TRBJ2-1; D is perhaps TRBD1 or TRBD2 (5 bases each). This clonotype was sampled from a male donor with early-stage non-small cell lung cancer. CDR3 amino acids: CASSLGGSDYNEQFF. The CDR3 DNA sequence: TGTGCCAGCAGCTTAGGGGGGAGCGACTACAATGAGCAGTTCTTC.